These 15 T cell receptor beta chains were all obtained from the same sample, sequenced in a study of blood T cells in healthy people across ages. Sample-barcoded 5' priming and a J-beta primer mix drove a second PCR of roughly 7 to 11 cycles. Each CDR3 protein gets one entry after TCRdb re-called the 5' RACE reads with MiXCR. The table has around 800,000 distinct CDR3 sequences, more than 25% seen once. This sample also belongs to another study, concerning T cells of mothers and their children.

Material for sequencing was blood. These receptors all stem from a boy younger than 18 in good health.

This clonotype was counted a few times. This chain connects TRBV6-5 to TRBJ1-3; D may be TRBD1 (5 bases). The V gene's germline CDR1 is MNHEY and CDR2 SVGAGI. V was trimmed by 8 bases and J by 4 bases, leaving 18 bases between them. The CDR3 is 15 residues long. CDR3 amino acids: CASRVWTNTGNTIYF. The DNA for the CDR3 is TGTGCCAGCCGAGTTTGGACAAATACAGGAAACACCATATATTTT.

This chain links TRBV5-1 with TRBJ1-2, with D possibly being TRBD1 (6 bases). Between the trimmed V and J ends, which lost 3 bases and 2 bases, there was a span of 14 bases. The CDR3 runs to 15 residues. Germline-derived CDR1 and CDR2 are SGHRS and YFSETQ. CDR3 sequence reads: CASSSRGTQNYGYTF. CDR3 sequence (DNA): TGCGCCAGCAGCTCGAGGGGGACACAAAACTATGGCTACACCTTC.

This clonotype was recorded a few times. V gene TRBV3-1 combines with J gene TRBJ1-1; D gene ambiguous. V gave up 2 bases and J gave up 0 bases, with 10 bases separating them. The CDR3 covers 15 residues. The germline CDR1 and CDR2 sequences are LGHDT and YNNKEL (reference sequence). The CDR3 loop is CASSQWQALNTEAFF. CDR3 coding DNA: TGTGCCAGCAGCCAATGGCAGGCTCTGAACACTGAAGCTTTCTTT.

The chain uses TRBV15 and TRBJ2-3; 7 bases are shared with TRBD2. V was pared by 8 bases and J by 2 bases, with 4 bases of the junction left unmatched. Germline lookup yields CDR1 LNHNV and CDR2 YYDKDF (reference sequence). This CDR3 spans 13 amino acids. The CDR3 DNA sequence: TGTGCCACCCAGCGGGACTCCACAGATACGCAGTATTTT. This sequence encodes CATQRDSTDTQYF.

The chain couples TRBV5-1 to TRBJ2-2; TRBD2 aligns across 7 bases. Per the germline V gene, CDR1 is SGHRS and CDR2 is YFSETQ. J was trimmed by 7 bases and V by 0 bases; bases with no gene match: 3. The CDR3 is 14 amino acids. The CDR3 loop reads CASSLGTSGGELFF. In DNA form, the CDR3 reads TGCGCCAGCAGCTTGGGGACTAGTGGCGGGGAGCTGTTTTTT.

The rearrangement joins TRBV9 to TRBJ2-5, with 10 bases identical to TRBD2. Germline CDR1 is SGDLS and CDR2 is YYNGEE. The trim removed 0 bases at V and 7 bases at J, leaving 6 bases unmatched. The length of the CDR3 is 15 residues. The DNA of the CDR3 is TGTGCCAGCAGCGTAGGTACTAGCGGGGAGGGGACCCAGTACTTC. This codes for CASSVGTSGEGTQYF. Filled out from reference TRBV9 and TRBJ2-5, the complete variable domain reads DSGVTQTPKHLITATGQRVTLRCSPRSGDLSVYWYQQSLDQGLQFLIQYYNGEERAKGNILERFSAQQFPDLHSELNLSSLELGDSALYFCASSVGTSGEGTQYFGPGTRLLVL.

V usage is TRBV28 and J usage is TRBJ1-2; 7 bases are a match to TRBD1. After removal of 4 bases from V and 0 bases from J, the junction contained 5 bases not matched to a gene. Germline V gene sequence: CDR1 MDHEN, CDR2 SYDVKM. There are 15 residues in the CDR3. The CDR3 DNA reads as TGTGCCAGCAGTTACGGACAGGCAGCTAACTATGGCTACACCTTC. Its translation: CASSYGQAANYGYTF.

The V gene is TRBV28, the J gene TRBJ2-7; D might be TRBD1 (5 bases). Germline V CDR1 and CDR2: MDHEN, SYDVKM. The CDR3 sequence is 14 residues long. Trimming pared 5 bases from V and 2 bases from J, leaving 13 bases between. The CDR3 region is CASSPCWTTYEQYF. The CDR3 DNA follows: TGTGCCAGCAGTCCCTGTTGGACAACCTACGAGCAGTACTTC.

The J gene is TRBJ1-1, the V gene TRBV11-2; 7 bases map to TRBD1. CDR3 size: 15 residues. The J segment lost 2 bases and the V segment lost 6 bases, leaving 9 bases of the junction unmatched. Germline CDR1 is SGHAT and CDR2 is FQNNGV. Written as DNA, the CDR3 is TGTGCCAGCAGAACCATCAGGGGGATCAACACTGAAGCTTTCTTT. It translates to CASRTIRGINTEAFF.

This clonotype was recorded a few times. This CDR3 is CASSQSWGETQYF. In DNA form, the CDR3 reads TGTGCCAGCAGCCAATCATGGGGAGAGACCCAGTACTTC. The chain carries TRBV14 and TRBJ2-5; D gene unclear. The germline gives CDR1 SGHDN, CDR2 FVKESK. This CDR3 contains 13 residues. The V gene lost 2 bases and the J gene lost 4 bases, with 8 bases spanning the gap.

Comments on this clonotype: Sequence at one end of the junction differs from germline and may be a read error. The chain employs TRBV24-1 and TRBJ2-3; D gene ambiguous. This CDR3 comprises 15 residues. Germline V lookup: CDR1 KGHDR, CDR2 SFDVKD. The DNA of the CDR3 is TGTACCACTTGCCCGGGTCAAGCTAGCACAGATACGCAGTATTTT. Amino acids: CTTCPGQASTDTQYF.

The sample holds a few counts of this clonotype. The chain uses TRBV27 and TRBJ1-6, with 7 bases that match TRBD1. The germline CDR1 and CDR2 sequences are MNHEY and SMNVEV (reference sequence). This CDR3 is built from 17 residues. Trimming removed 0 bases from V and 8 bases from J; junction bases left unmatched: 10. CDR3 bases: TGTGCCAGCAGTTTATCGTGGACAGGCCTTCCTTATTCACCCCTCCACTTT. Amino acids: CASSLSWTGLPYSPLHF.

CDR3 nucleotides: TGTGCCTGGAGTTTGGGGGGCGGTGAAGCTTTCTTT. This sequence encodes CAWSLGGGEAFF. The chain joins TRBV30 to TRBJ1-1; tentative D call: TRBD1 (6 bases). Looked up from germline, CDR1 is GTSNPN and CDR2 is SVGIG (reference sequence). The CDR3 is made up of 12 amino acids. Trimming took 2 bases from V and 7 from J, leaving 11 bases between them.

The V call is TRBV28, the J call TRBJ2-7; tentatively, D is TRBD1 (6 bases). This CDR3 is 15 amino acids long. CDR1 and CDR2 (germline): MDHEN, SYDVKM. Trimming took off 5 bases at V and 1 base at J, with 15 bases between the two ends. CDR3 coding DNA: TGTGCCAGCAGTCTCGGACAGATAAGATCCTACGAGCAGTACTTC. It yields the protein CASSLGQIRSYEQYF.

The rearrangement links TRBV2 to TRBJ2-3; tentatively, D is TRBD1 (6 bases). Germline V gene data show CDR1 as SNHLY and CDR2 as FYNNEI. The CDR3 has 16 residues. V lost 3 bases to trimming and J lost 1 base, with 14 bases between them. The CDR3 is CASSDGRGKRTDTQYF. DNA of the CDR3: TGTGCCAGCAGTGATGGTAGGGGGAAGCGCACAGATACGCAGTATTTT.